This T cell receptor beta chain emerged from a study of a mutant IDH1 vaccine in newly diagnosed glioma. For the study at large: Vaccination followed radiotherapy alone by 4-6 weeks, or accompanied temozolomide cycles. Study-wide points: Induction of immune responses by the vaccine occurred in approximately 93% of patients.

The CDR3 extends over 16 amino acids. Germline V lookup: CDR1 MGHRA, CDR2 YSYEKL. V shed 3 bases, J shed 0 bases, and the junction held 7 bases outside the gene matches. This clone has just one count. Its target is not known. TCRdb keeps only in-frame clones here, not all; method: immunoSEQ multiplex PCR. The table includes tens of thousands of clones, roughly 80% detected once. The time point here: week 23, last vaccination. Each dose of the vaccine consisted of 300 ug of mutant IDH1 20-mer peptide, with topical imiquimod. Diagnosis in the donors showed new WHO grade 3 or 4 astrocytomas that were IDH1-mutant and ATRX-lost.

This clonotype was sampled from a man aged 45-65 years with glioma. This chain connects TRBV4-1 to TRBJ2-7; 8 nucleotides align to TRBD1. The sample was PBMCs, taken from a glioma patient whose treatment included an IDH1 peptide vaccine. CDR3: CASSQGTGLSSYEQYF. The CDR3 DNA follows: TGCGCCAGCAGCCAGGGGACAGGCCTAAGCTCCTACGAGCAGTACTTC.